This TCR beta chain appears in the sequencing data of a study of blood T cell repertoires in COVID-19. Across the whole study: The cDNA or gDNA used as material had been derived from T cells, B-cell-depleted T cells, or PBMCs.

Study processing details: Cell counts per sample came from amplifying reference gene primers. Profiled with immunoSEQ multiplex PCR; TCRdb holds only in-frame clones, not every one. The V and J calls and clone size are taken from that table; D and trimming were inferred from the DNA. Of approximately 200,000 clones in the sample, approximately 90% were seen once. The V gene's germline CDR1 is SGHTS and CDR2 YDEGEE. The CDR3 is made up of 13 amino acids. Trimming removed 1 base at V and 2 bases at J, with 6 bases between. J is TRBJ1-2 and V is TRBV5-8; no firm D call. The clonotype was recovered from a woman younger than 45 with active or convalescent COVID-19. Input material: peripheral blood. The CDR3, as DNA: TGTGCCAGCAGCTTGAATCAAAACTATGGCTACACCTTC. It translates to CASSLNQNYGYTF.